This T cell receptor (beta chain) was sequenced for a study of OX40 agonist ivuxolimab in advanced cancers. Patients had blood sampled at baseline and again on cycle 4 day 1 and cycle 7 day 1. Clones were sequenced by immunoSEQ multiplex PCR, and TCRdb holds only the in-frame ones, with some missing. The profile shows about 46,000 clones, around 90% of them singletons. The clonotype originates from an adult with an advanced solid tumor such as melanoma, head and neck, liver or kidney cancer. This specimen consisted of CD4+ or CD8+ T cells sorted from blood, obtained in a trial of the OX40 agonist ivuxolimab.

CDR3 DNA sequence: TGCGCCAGCAGCCATCGACAGGGGGTTTCGAATGGCTACACCTTC. Protein sequence: CASSHRQGVSNGYTF. The rearrangement joins TRBV5-1 to TRBJ1-2; 9 bases agree with TRBD1. The CDR3 spans 15 residues. From germline, CDR1 is SGHRS and CDR2 YFSETQ. Trimming took 4 bases from V and 6 from J; bases not matched to a gene: 10.